These 12 T cell receptor beta chains share one sample of origin, sequenced in a study of control samples from healthy donors and cancer patients. Some clones are missing from TCRdb's copy, which holds only in-frame ones; the method was immunoSEQ multiplex PCR. The sample has some 89,000 clones; about nine tenths are singletons. The sample taken for sequencing was blood. Every receptor here comes from a man between 25 and 39 years old in good health.

CDR3 sequence: CASRIGTPNSPLHF. The CDR3 coding sequence is TGTGCCAGCCGAATAGGGACACCGAATTCACCCCTCCACTTT. The V call is TRBV27, the J call TRBJ1-6, with D possibly TRBD1 on 6 matching bases. This CDR3 is 14 amino acids long. V dropped 8 bases and J dropped 7 bases, with 15 bases sitting between them. The germline V gene encodes CDR1 MNHEY and CDR2 SMNVEV (reference sequence).

The chain employs TRBV30 and TRBJ1-6; D is ambiguous. The CDR3 length is 14 residues. Germline V CDR1 and CDR2: GTSNPN, SVGIG (reference sequence). V lost 4 bases and J lost 0, with 7 bases in between. The CDR3 spells CAWTEGSYNSPLHF. The CDR3 DNA reads as TGTGCCTGGACAGAGGGCTCCTATAATTCACCCCTCCACTTT.

The J gene is TRBJ1-2, the V gene TRBV24-1; 9 nucleotides align to TRBD1. The CDR3 contains 14 residues. The germline gives CDR1 KGHDR, CDR2 SFDVKD. V shed 3 bases, J shed 8 bases, and the junction held 6 bases outside the gene matches. The CDR3 protein is CATSDPWTGAGYTF. CDR3 nucleotides: TGTGCCACCAGTGATCCTTGGACAGGGGCGGGCTACACCTTC.

This sequence joins TRBV5-6 and TRBJ2-1, with 8 bases lining up with TRBD1. The CDR3 length is 17 residues. In germline, CDR1 is SGHDT, CDR2 YYEEEE. The V segment lost 1 base and the J segment 1 base; nucleotides outside the gene matches: 7. This CDR3 reads CASSLTAGGGSYNEQFF. The CDR3 coding sequence is TGTGCCAGCAGCTTGACAGCAGGGGGCGGTTCCTACAATGAGCAGTTCTTC. The full variable domain, in which reference TRBV5-6 and TRBJ2-1 provide the parts outside the CDR3, is DAGVTQSPTHLIKTRGQQVTLRCSPKSGHDTVSWYQQALGQGPQFIFQYYEEEERQRGNFPDRFSGHQFPNYSSELNVNALLLGDSALYLCASSLTAGGGSYNEQFFGPGTRLTVL.

J is TRBJ2-1 and V is TRBV7-9; 7 bases match TRBD1. Unmatched junction bases numbered 5, after V lost 5 bases and J lost 1 base. This CDR3 is built from 15 residues. Per the germline V gene, CDR1 is SEHNR and CDR2 is FQNEAQ (reference sequence). The CDR3 nucleotides are TGTGCCAGCAGCGAGACAGGGCGTTCCTACAATGAGCAGTTCTTC. Protein: CASSETGRSYNEQFF.

V usage is TRBV6-5 and J usage is TRBJ2-5, with 8 bases fitting TRBD1. Germline CDR1 and CDR2: MNHEY and SVGAGI. The CDR3 totals 15 residues. Trimming cost V 5 bases and J 0 bases; bases outside gene matches: 5. CDR3 sequence reads: CASSRTGPYQETQYF. DNA for the CDR3: TGTGCCAGCAGTCGGACAGGGCCCTACCAAGAGACCCAGTACTTC.

The chain links TRBV10-3 to TRBJ1-5, with D tentatively TRBD1 (5 bases). The V end lost 5 bases, the J end lost 2 bases, and 10 bases lay between the germline ends. The germline V gene has CDR1 ENHRY and CDR2 SYGVKD. The CDR3 contains 14 residues. In DNA, the CDR3 is TGTGCCATCAGTTGGCAGGGAGGCAATCAGCCCCAGCATTTT. This translates into CAISWQGGNQPQHF.

The rearrangement joins TRBV6-7 to TRBJ2-3, with D possibly being TRBD1 (6 bases). TRBV6-7 carries the ORF label, with uncertain function. CDR3 length: 17 amino acids. Trimming took 0 bases from V and 2 from J, leaving 15 bases between them. The CDR3 spells CASSYSPDSEHTDTQYF. The CDR3 DNA is TGTGCCAGCAGTTACTCCCCGGACAGCGAACACACAGATACGCAGTATTTT.

This chain connects TRBV30 to TRBJ1-1, with 7 bases lining up with TRBD1. The V and J ends lost 3 bases and 1 base, in that order; junction bases with no gene match: 11. CDR3 length: 16 amino acids. Germline V gene sequence: CDR1 GTSNPN, CDR2 SVGIG (reference sequence). The DNA of the CDR3 is TGTGCCTGGAGGACCCCAAAGGACAGGCCGAACACTGAAGCTTTCTTT. Its protein is CAWRTPKDRPNTEAFF.

V usage is TRBV2 and J usage is TRBJ1-4; a possible D gene is TRBD1 (5 bases). Trimming removed 6 bases at V and 4 bases at J, with 21 bases between. Germline V gene lookup returns CDR1 SNHLY and CDR2 FYNNEI. CDR3 length equals 17 residues. The CDR3, as DNA: TGTGCCAGCAGCCCTGGGGGAATTAATCGAATTAATGAAAAACTGTTTTTT. Translated, it gives CASSPGGINRINEKLFF. Combining the CDR3 with reference TRBV2 and TRBJ1-4 gives the whole variable domain EPEVTQTPSHQVTQMGQEVILRCVPISNHLYFYWYRQILGQKVEFLVSFYNNEISEKSEIFDDQFSVERPDGSNFTLKIRSTKLEDSAMYFCASSPGGINRINEKLFFGSGTQLSVL.

This chain joins TRBV4-1 and TRBJ1-5; maybe TRBD1 (6 bases). The CDR3 has 13 amino acids. Germline V gene data show CDR1 as MGHRA and CDR2 as YSYEKL. Trimming pared 5 bases from V and 5 bases from J, leaving 10 bases between. The chain's CDR3 is CASSRKGDQPQHF. CDR3 sequence (DNA): TGCGCCAGCAGCAGAAAGGGGGATCAGCCCCAGCATTTT.

V gene TRBV9 combines with J gene TRBJ2-5; 7 nucleotides line up with TRBD1. Trimming removed 3 bases from V and 5 bases from J; junction bases left unmatched: 10. This CDR3 contains 15 residues. Germline V gives CDR1 SGDLS, CDR2 YYNGEE. Written as DNA, the CDR3 is TGTGCCAGCAGCGCCGGAGATGACAGGGTTGAGACCCAGTACTTC. It specifies CASSAGDDRVETQYF.